These 23 T cell receptor beta chains were sequenced from one sample in a study of PD-1 blockade in classical Hodgkin lymphoma (dated by TCRdb to 2018 to 2020). The sample's time point label, in plain terms: cycle 4 day 1 (C4D1), after five to seven weeks of nivolumab. Relapse after autologous stem cell transplantation had occurred in all trial patients, and cohorts A, B and C were distinguished by prior brentuximab vedotin exposure. Receptors were amplified or captured by the immunoSEQ multiplex PCR assay. Not all clones reach the TCRdb copy of this immuneACCESS table, which keeps in-frame sequences only. Checked studies attribute under half of the gap to unresolved V genes and leave the rest unexplained. The sample table shows over 20,000 clones, and under 75% are seen once. Roughly 30% of the sample rests with the top ten. The sequenced sample was peripheral blood mononuclear cells (PBMCs), obtained before the fourth cycle of nivolumab. These receptors came from a human donor with classical Hodgkin lymphoma.

The chain uses TRBV19 and TRBJ2-2, with TRBD2 matching over 9 bases. The germline V gene has CDR1 LNHDA and CDR2 SQIVND (reference sequence). V gave up 4 bases and J gave up 6 bases; unmatched junction bases: 3. The CDR3 has 14 amino acids. The CDR3 coding sequence is TGTGCCAGTAGTAGCGGGGGGGCTTCCGGGGAGCTGTTTTTT. Amino acid sequence: CASSSGGASGELFF.

The genes are TRBV27 and TRBJ1-6, with D maybe TRBD1 (5 bases). The CDR3 is made up of 13 amino acids. CDR1 MNHEY and CDR2 SMNVEV come from the germline V gene (reference sequence). Trimming removed 3 bases from V and 8 bases from J, with 8 bases in between. CDR3 nucleotide sequence: TGTGCCAGCAGTTTCGGGGCGGATTCACCCCTCCACTTT. The encoded protein is CASSFGADSPLHF.

This rearrangement joins TRBV19 to TRBJ1-1, with TRBD1 matching 8 bases. Germline CDR1 reads LNHDA; CDR2 reads SQIVND (reference sequence). The trim removed 4 bases at V and 8 bases at J, leaving 3 bases unmatched. The CDR3 loop spans 12 amino acids. The CDR3: CASSRGTGEAFF. The CDR3 DNA sequence: TGTGCCAGTAGTAGAGGGACAGGCGAAGCTTTCTTT.

The chain is built from TRBV5-1 and TRBJ2-2; D gene unclear. This CDR3 has 15 amino acids. V gave up 2 bases and J gave up 1 base, with 9 bases separating them. CDR1 is SGHRS, CDR2 YFSETQ, per germline. CDR3 DNA sequence: TGCGCCAGCAGCTTCGGCGACTTGAACACCGGGGAGCTGTTTTTT. Translation: CASSFGDLNTGELFF. The full variable domain, completed using reference TRBV5-1 and TRBJ2-2, is KAGVTQTPRYLIKTRGQQVTLSCSPISGHRSVSWYQQTPGQGLQFLFEYFSETQRNKGNFPGRFSGRQFSNSRSEMNVSTLELGDSALYLCASSFGDLNTGELFFGEGSRLTVL.

This sequence joins TRBV2 and TRBJ2-5, with 12 bases lining up with TRBD2. This CDR3 contains 14 residues. CDR1 is SNHLY, CDR2 FYNNEI, per germline. J gave up 5 bases and V 8 bases, and 6 bases lay outside the gene matches. The chain's CDR3 is CASRASGGAETQYF. The CDR3 DNA follows: TGTGCCAGCCGGGCTAGCGGGGGGGCGGAGACCCAGTACTTC.

The chain uses TRBV7-2 and TRBJ2-2; no reliable D call. This CDR3 region has 16 residues. Germline values: CDR1 SGHTA, CDR2 FQGNSA. Trimming cost V 5 bases and J 0 bases, with 13 bases left between them. The CDR3 is CASSPRHLSNTGELFF. The CDR3 bases are TGTGCCAGCAGCCCGAGACACCTTTCGAACACCGGGGAGCTGTTTTTT. The whole variable domain, remainder taken from reference TRBV7-2 and TRBJ2-2, is GAGVSQSPSNKVTEKGKDVELRCDPISGHTALYWYRQSLGQGLEFLIYFQGNSAPDKSGLPSDRFSAERTGGSVSTLTIQRTQQEDSAVYLCASSPRHLSNTGELFFGEGSRLTVL.

The chain carries TRBV5-1 and TRBJ2-3; 8 bases align to TRBD2. The CDR3 is made up of 14 amino acids. Germline trimming cut 4 bases from V and 0 bases from J; bases unmatched to any gene: 1. Germline CDR1 SGHRS, CDR2 YFSETQ. The CDR3 sequence: CASSRGGSTDTQYF. The CDR3 bases are TGCGCCAGCAGCCGGGGGGGAAGCACAGATACGCAGTATTTT.

V is TRBV27 and J is TRBJ1-2; 9 nucleotides align to TRBD1. CDR3 length: 16 residues. The germline V gene has CDR1 MNHEY and CDR2 SMNVEV (reference sequence). J lost 5 bases, V lost 5 bases, and 12 bases had no gene match. DNA for the CDR3: TGTGCCAGCAGTCCTACCGCCGGGACAGGGTGGTATGGCTACACCTTC. Residues: CASSPTAGTGWYGYTF.

This clone occurred many times. The chain employs TRBV5-1 and TRBJ1-1; TRBD1 matches at 9 bases. Unmatched junction bases numbered 6, after V lost 0 bases and J lost 3 bases. Germline lookup yields CDR1 SGHRS and CDR2 YFSETQ. This CDR3 has 16 amino acids. CDR3 residues: CASSLAQGAAYTEAFF. As DNA, the CDR3 is TGCGCCAGCAGCTTGGCACAGGGGGCGGCGTACACTGAAGCTTTCTTT.

This clone has a handful of counts. The rearrangement joins TRBV2 to TRBJ1-5; 11 nucleotides agree with TRBD1. Germline CDR1 and CDR2: SNHLY and FYNNEI. The V and J ends lost 3 bases and 6 bases, in that order; junction bases with no gene match: 4. The CDR3 totals 15 residues. The CDR3: CASSDRTGGGQPQHF. CDR3 DNA: TGTGCCAGCAGTGATCGGACAGGGGGCGGTCAGCCCCAGCATTTT. Full variable domain (missing parts from reference TRBV2 and TRBJ1-5): EPEVTQTPSHQVTQMGQEVILRCVPISNHLYFYWYRQILGQKVEFLVSFYNNEISEKSEIFDDQFSVERPDGSNFTLKIRSTKLEDSAMYFCASSDRTGGGQPQHFGDGTRLSIL.

The chain combines TRBV5-6 with TRBJ1-5; D is uncertain. V lost 0 bases and J lost 1, with 5 bases in between. The CDR3 contains 14 residues. CDR1 is SGHDT, CDR2 YYEEEE, per germline. CDR3 DNA sequence: TGTGCCAGCAGCTTGGGACTGAGCAATCAGCCCCAGCATTTT. Protein product: CASSLGLSNQPQHF.

V gene TRBV28 combines with J gene TRBJ2-2; D not resolved. Germline values: CDR1 MDHEN, CDR2 SYDVKM. V lost 5 bases, J lost 4 bases, and 5 bases lay in between. The CDR3 is made up of 12 amino acids. CDR3 sequence: CASSKTTGELFF. The CDR3, as DNA: TGTGCCAGCAGTAAAACCACCGGGGAGCTGTTTTTT.

Points on this clone: This sample includes further DNA sequences coding for the same CDR3. The gene calls are TRBV7-6 and TRBJ2-5, with 11 bases aligning to TRBD2. The CDR3 has 15 residues. V lost 5 bases, J lost 4 bases, and 6 bases stayed unmatched. The germline V gene has CDR1 SGHVS and CDR2 FNYEAQ. CDR3 DNA: TGTGCCAGCAGCCCCCTAGCGGGGGGCCCAGAGACCCAGTACTTC. It yields the protein CASSPLAGGPETQYF. Supplemented by reference TRBV7-6 and TRBJ2-5, the full variable domain reads GAGVSQSPRYKVTKRGQDVALRCDPISGHVSLYWYRQALGQGPEFLTYFNYEAQQDKSGLPNDRFSAERPEGSISTLTIQRTEQRDSAMYRCASSPLAGGPETQYFGPGTRLLVL.

The rearrangement uses TRBV14 and TRBJ2-1; D unclear. Germline V CDR1 and CDR2: SGHDN, FVKESK. The V gene lost 0 bases and the J gene lost 2 bases, with 2 bases spanning the gap. CDR3 length: 13 amino acids. CDR3 nucleotides: TGTGCCAGCAGCCAAGACCCCTACAATGAGCAGTTCTTC. It specifies CASSQDPYNEQFF.

This chain connects TRBV29-1 to TRBJ2-2, with D hard to call. The CDR3 totals 13 residues. V gave up 5 bases and J gave up 8 bases, with 15 bases separating them. Germline V gene data show CDR1 as SQVTM and CDR2 as ANQGSEA. CDR3: CSVLRASGGELFF. DNA for the CDR3: TGCAGCGTTCTAAGGGCGTCGGGTGGGGAGCTGTTTTTT.

This chain joins TRBV7-3 and TRBJ2-1; D is uncertain. The CDR3 extends over 16 amino acids. Per germline, CDR1 SGHTA and CDR2 FQGTGA. V lost 1 base and J 9 bases, leaving 19 bases between the germline ends. The CDR3 protein is CASSLKRSLVGGEQFF. In nucleotides, the CDR3 is TGTGCCAGCAGCTTAAAACGAAGCCTAGTCGGTGGTGAGCAGTTCTTC.

This clone has a handful of counts. The gene calls are TRBV5-1 and TRBJ2-6; the D is unclear. Germline lookup yields CDR1 SGHRS and CDR2 YFSETQ. The germline V and J ends were trimmed by 6 bases and 2 bases, with 6 bases remaining between them. The CDR3 consists of 13 residues. CDR3 coding DNA: TGCGCCAGCACGAAGCCTGGGGCCAACGTCCTGACTTTC. Translating gives CASTKPGANVLTF.

The chain uses TRBV6-1 and TRBJ2-6; D perhaps matches TRBD1 (5 bases). V was clipped by 5 bases and J by 2 bases, with 10 bases between them. The CDR3 has 15 residues. Germline-derived CDR1 and CDR2 are MNHNS and SASEGT. CDR3 bases: TGTGCCAGCAGTACTGGGGCGCCTGGGGCCAACGTCCTGACTTTC. The encoded protein is CASSTGAPGANVLTF.

The gene calls are TRBV5-1 and TRBJ2-5; possible D gene TRBD2, 5 bases. CDR3 length equals 13 residues. Trimming took 7 bases from V and 1 from J, leaving 11 bases between them. Germline CDR1 SGHRS, CDR2 YFSETQ. In DNA form, the CDR3 reads TGCGCCAGCTCTGAGGGTTCCCAAGAGACCCAGTACTTC. Amino acid sequence: CASSEGSQETQYF.

This clone was seen a few times. V and J are TRBV11-2 and TRBJ1-1; no definite D call. V lost 5 bases and J 3 bases, leaving 13 bases between the germline ends. The germline CDR1 and CDR2 sequences are SGHAT and FQNNGV. The CDR3 runs 14 residues. CDR3 amino acids: CASSPPYFHTEAFF. The CDR3 DNA reads as TGTGCCAGCAGCCCCCCATATTTCCACACTGAAGCTTTCTTT.

The chain is built from TRBV11-2 and TRBJ2-3, with TRBD2 identical over 8 bases. The CDR3 consists of 15 residues. J gave up 0 bases and V 5 bases, and 4 bases lay outside the gene matches. CDR1 SGHAT and CDR2 FQNNGV come from the germline V gene. In DNA form, the CDR3 reads TGTGCCAGCAGCCCCGAGCGGGGGAGCACAGATACGCAGTATTTT. Protein: CASSPERGSTDTQYF.

This clone was counted only a few times. This chain links TRBV28 with TRBJ1-2; perhaps TRBD1 as D (5 bases). Germline assignment: CDR1 MDHEN and CDR2 SYDVKM. Trimming removed 2 bases from V and 7 bases from J, with 11 bases in between. The CDR3 covers 13 residues. As DNA, the CDR3 is TGTGCCAGCAGTTTAGTAGGGGCGGGTGGCTACACCTTC. Translating gives CASSLVGAGGYTF.

This clone occurred once. This chain joins TRBV5-8 and TRBJ2-3; 8 nucleotides match TRBD1. There are 17 residues in the CDR3. V trimming: 0 bases; J trimming: 3 bases; junction bases outside the gene matches: 9. Germline loops: CDR1 SGHTS, CDR2 YDEGEE. The CDR3 protein is CASSLAQGAAGTDTQYF. The CDR3 bases are TGTGCCAGCAGCTTGGCGCAGGGGGCCGCGGGGACAGATACGCAGTATTTT.